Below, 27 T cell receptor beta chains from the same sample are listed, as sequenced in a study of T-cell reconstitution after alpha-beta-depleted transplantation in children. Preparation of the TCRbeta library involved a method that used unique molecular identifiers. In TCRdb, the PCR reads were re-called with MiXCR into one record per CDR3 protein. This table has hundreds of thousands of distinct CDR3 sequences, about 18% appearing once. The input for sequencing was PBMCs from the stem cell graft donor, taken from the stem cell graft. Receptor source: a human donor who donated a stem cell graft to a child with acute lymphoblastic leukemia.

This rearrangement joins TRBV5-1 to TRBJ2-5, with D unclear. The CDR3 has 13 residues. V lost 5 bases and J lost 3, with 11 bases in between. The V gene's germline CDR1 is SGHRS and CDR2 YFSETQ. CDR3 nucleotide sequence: TGCGCCAGCAGATCAGGAGTGGAAGAGACCCAGTACTTC. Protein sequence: CASRSGVEETQYF.

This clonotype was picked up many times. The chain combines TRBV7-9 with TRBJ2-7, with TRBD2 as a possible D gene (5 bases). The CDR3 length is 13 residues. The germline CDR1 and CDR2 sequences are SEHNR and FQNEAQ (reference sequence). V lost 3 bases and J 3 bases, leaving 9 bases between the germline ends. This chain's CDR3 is CASSLVAGYEQYF. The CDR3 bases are TGTGCCAGCAGCTTGGTGGCGGGCTACGAGCAGTACTTC.

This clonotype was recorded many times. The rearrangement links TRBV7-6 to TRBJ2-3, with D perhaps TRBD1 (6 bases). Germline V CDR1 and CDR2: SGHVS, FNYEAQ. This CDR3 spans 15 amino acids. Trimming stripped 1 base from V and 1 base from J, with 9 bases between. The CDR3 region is CASSLVPGGTDTQYF. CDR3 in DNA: TGTGCCAGCAGCTTAGTCCCAGGGGGCACAGATACGCAGTATTTT.

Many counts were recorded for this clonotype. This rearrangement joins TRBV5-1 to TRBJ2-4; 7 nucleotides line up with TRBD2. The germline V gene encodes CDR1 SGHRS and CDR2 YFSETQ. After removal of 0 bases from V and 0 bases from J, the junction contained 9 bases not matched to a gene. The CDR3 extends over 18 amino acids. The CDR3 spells CASSLGYFGGLAKNIQYF. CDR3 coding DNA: TGCGCCAGCAGCTTGGGGTACTTCGGGGGGTTAGCCAAAAACATTCAGTACTTC.

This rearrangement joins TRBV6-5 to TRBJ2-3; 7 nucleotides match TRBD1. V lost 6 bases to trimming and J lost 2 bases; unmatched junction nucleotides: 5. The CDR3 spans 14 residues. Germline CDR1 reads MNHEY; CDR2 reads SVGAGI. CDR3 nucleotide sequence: TGTGCCAGCAGGACAGGGTGGGCCACAGATACGCAGTATTTT. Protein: CASRTGWATDTQYF.

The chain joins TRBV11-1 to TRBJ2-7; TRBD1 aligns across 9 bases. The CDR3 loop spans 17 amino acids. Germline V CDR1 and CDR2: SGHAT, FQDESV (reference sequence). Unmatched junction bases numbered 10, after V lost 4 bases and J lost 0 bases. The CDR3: CASSYLGGQGSSYEQYF. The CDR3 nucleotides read TGTGCCAGCAGCTATTTGGGTGGACAGGGGTCCTCCTACGAGCAGTACTTC.

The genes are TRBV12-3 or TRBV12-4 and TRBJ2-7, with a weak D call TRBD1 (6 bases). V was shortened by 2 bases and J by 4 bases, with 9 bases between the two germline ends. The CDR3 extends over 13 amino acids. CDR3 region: CASSLPGEYEQYF. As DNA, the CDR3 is TGTGCCAGCAGTTTACCAGGGGAGTACGAGCAGTACTTC.

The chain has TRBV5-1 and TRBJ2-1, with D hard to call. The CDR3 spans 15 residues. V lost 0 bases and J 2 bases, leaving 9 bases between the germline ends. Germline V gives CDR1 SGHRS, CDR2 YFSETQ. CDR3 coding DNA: TGCGCCAGCAGCTTGGAACCCCGAACCTACAATGAGCAGTTCTTC. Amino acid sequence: CASSLEPRTYNEQFF.

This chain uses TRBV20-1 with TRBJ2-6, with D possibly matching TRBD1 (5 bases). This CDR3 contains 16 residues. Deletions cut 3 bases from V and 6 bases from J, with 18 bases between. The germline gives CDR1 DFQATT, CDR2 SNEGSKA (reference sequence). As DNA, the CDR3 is TGCAGTGCTAGTCCAACAGGTCTCTTTGAGGCCAACGTCCTGACTTTC. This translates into CSASPTGLFEANVLTF.

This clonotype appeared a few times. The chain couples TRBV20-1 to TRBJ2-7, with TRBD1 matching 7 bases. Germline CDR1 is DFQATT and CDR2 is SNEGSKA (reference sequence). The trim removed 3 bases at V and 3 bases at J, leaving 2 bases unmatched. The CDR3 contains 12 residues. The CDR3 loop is CSARNRGYEQYF. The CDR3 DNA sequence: TGCAGTGCTAGGAACAGGGGCTACGAGCAGTACTTC.

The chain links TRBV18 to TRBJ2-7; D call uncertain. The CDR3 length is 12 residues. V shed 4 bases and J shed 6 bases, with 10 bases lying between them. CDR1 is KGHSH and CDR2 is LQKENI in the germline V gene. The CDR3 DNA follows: TGTGCCAGCTCACAACGACATTCCGAGCAGTACTTC. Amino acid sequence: CASSQRHSEQYF. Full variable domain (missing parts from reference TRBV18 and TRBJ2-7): NAGVMQNPRHLVRRRGQEARLRCSPMKGHSHVYWYRQLPEEGLKFMVYLQKENIIDESGMPKERFSAEFPKEGPSILRIQQVVRGDSAAYFCASSQRHSEQYFGPGTRLTVT.

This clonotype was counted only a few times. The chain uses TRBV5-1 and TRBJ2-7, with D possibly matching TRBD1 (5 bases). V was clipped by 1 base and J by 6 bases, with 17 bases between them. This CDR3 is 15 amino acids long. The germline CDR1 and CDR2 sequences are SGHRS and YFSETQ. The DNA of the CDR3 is TGCGCCAGCAGCTTGCGGGCAGGGCGTACGGGCGAGCAGTACTTC. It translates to CASSLRAGRTGEQYF.

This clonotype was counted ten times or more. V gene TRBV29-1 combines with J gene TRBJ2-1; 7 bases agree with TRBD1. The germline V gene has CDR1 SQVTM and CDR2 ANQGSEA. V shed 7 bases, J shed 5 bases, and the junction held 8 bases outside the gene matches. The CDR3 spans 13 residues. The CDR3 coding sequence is TGCAGCGCACGACAGGGCCCTAACAATGAGCAGTTCTTC. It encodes CSARQGPNNEQFF.

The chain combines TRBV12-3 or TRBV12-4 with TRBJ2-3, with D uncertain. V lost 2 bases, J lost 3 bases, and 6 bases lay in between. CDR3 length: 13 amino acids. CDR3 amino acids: CASSLLVTDTQYF. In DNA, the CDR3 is TGTGCCAGCAGTTTACTAGTTACAGATACGCAGTATTTT.

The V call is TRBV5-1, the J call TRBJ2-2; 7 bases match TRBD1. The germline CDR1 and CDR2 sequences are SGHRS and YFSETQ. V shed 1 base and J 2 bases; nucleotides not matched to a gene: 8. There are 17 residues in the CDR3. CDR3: CASSLSVRGLNTGELFF. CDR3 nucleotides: TGCGCCAGCAGCTTGTCGGTCAGGGGGTTAAACACCGGGGAGCTGTTTTTT.

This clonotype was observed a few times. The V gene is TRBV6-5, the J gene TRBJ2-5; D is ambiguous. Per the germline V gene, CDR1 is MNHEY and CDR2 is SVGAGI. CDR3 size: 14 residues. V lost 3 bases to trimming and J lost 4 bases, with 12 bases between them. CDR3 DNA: TGTGCCAGCAGTTATCTCGGCCCTTCAGAGACCCAGTACTTC. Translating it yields CASSYLGPSETQYF.

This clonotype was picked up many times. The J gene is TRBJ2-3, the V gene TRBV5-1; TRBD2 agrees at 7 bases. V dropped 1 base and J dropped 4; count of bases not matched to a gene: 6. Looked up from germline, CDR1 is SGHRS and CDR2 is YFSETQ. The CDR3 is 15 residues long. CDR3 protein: CASSLQGGSADTQYF. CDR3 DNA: TGCGCCAGCAGCTTGCAGGGCGGGAGCGCAGATACGCAGTATTTT.

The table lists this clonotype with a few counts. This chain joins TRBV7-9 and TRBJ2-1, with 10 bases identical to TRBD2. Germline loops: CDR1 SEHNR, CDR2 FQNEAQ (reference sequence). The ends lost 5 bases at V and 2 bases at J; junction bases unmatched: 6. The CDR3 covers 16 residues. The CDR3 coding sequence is TGTGCCAGCAGCGAACTAGCGGGGCTCACCTACAATGAGCAGTTCTTC. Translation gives CASSELAGLTYNEQFF.

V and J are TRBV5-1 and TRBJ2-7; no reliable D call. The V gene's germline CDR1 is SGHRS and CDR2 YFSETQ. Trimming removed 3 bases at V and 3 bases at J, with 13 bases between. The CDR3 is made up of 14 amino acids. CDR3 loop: CASSWTAENYEQYF. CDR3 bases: TGCGCCAGCAGCTGGACCGCGGAGAACTACGAGCAGTACTTC.

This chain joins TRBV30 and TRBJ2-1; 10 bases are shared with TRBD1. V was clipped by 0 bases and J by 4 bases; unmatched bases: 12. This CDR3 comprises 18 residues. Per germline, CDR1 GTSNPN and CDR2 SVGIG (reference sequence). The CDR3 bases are TGTGCCTGGAGTGTCCGGGACAGGGGCCCCTTAGGTTACAATGAGCAGTTCTTC. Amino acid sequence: CAWSVRDRGPLGYNEQFF.

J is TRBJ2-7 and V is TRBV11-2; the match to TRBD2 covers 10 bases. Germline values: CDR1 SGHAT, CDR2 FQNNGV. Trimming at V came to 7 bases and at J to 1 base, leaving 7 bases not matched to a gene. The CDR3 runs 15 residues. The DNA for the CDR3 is TGTGCCAGCATCCCTCTAGCGGGAGATTCCTACGAGCAGTACTTC. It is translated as CASIPLAGDSYEQYF.

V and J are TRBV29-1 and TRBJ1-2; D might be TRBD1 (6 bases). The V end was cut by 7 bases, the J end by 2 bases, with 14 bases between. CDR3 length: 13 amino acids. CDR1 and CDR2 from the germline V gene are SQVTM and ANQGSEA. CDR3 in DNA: TGCAGCGCCACGGACAGCGGGAACTATGGCTACACCTTC. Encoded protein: CSATDSGNYGYTF.

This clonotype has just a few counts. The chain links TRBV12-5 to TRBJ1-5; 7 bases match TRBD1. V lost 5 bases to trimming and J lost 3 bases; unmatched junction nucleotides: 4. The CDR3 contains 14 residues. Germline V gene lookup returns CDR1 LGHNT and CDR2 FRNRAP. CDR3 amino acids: CASGPGQFNQPQHF. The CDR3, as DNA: TGTGCTAGTGGTCCGGGACAGTTCAATCAGCCCCAGCATTTT.

Here the CDR3 reads CASSVGDTGELFF. CDR3 coding DNA: TGTGCCAGCAGCGTAGGGGACACCGGGGAGCTGTTTTTT. The V call is TRBV9, the J call TRBJ2-2; D gene uncertain. Germline CDR1 and CDR2: SGDLS and YYNGEE. Between the trimmed V and J ends, which lost 0 bases and 3 bases, there was a span of 3 bases. The CDR3 is 13 amino acids.

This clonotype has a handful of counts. The CDR3 spells CSARPQGNTEAFF. The DNA of the CDR3 is TGCAGTGCTAGACCTCAGGGGAACACTGAAGCTTTCTTT. The chain joins TRBV20-1 to TRBJ1-1, with D possibly being TRBD1 (5 bases). Trimming removed 2 bases at V and 1 base at J, with 8 bases between. This CDR3 contains 13 residues. Germline-derived CDR1 and CDR2 are DFQATT and SNEGSKA (reference sequence).

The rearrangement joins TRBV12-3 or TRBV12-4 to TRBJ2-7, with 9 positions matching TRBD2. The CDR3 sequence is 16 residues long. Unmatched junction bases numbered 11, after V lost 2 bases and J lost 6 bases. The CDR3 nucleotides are TGTGCCAGCAGTTTACAGCTAGCGGGACCCAAGTGCGAGCAGTACTTC. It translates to CASSLQLAGPKCEQYF.

The CDR3, as DNA: TGTGCCAGCAGCACGGGTCAGGGGGCGTATCAGCCCCAGCATTTT. As protein: CASSTGQGAYQPQHF. This chain links TRBV3-1 with TRBJ1-5, with 8 bases identical to TRBD1. CDR3 length: 15 amino acids. Germline lookup yields CDR1 LGHDT and CDR2 YNNKEL (reference sequence). Trimming cost V 5 bases and J 5 bases; bases outside gene matches: 8.